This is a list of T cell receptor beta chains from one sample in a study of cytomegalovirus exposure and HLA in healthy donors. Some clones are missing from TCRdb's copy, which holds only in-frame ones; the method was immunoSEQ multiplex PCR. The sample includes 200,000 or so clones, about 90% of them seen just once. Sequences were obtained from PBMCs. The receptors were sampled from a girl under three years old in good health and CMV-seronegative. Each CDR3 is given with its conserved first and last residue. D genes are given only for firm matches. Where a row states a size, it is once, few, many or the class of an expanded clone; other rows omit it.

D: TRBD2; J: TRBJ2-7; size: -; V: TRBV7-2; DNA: TGTGCCAGCAGCTGGGGTAGCGGGAGATTCGAGCAGTACTTC; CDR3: CASSWGSGRFEQYF
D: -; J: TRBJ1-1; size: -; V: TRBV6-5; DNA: TGTGCCAGCAGGCGACGGGGGACGATACTCACTGAAGCTTTCTTT; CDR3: CASRRRGTILTEAFF
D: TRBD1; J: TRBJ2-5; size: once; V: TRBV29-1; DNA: TGCAGCGTCGGACAGGGGCAAGAGACCCAGTACTTC; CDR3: CSVGQGQETQYF
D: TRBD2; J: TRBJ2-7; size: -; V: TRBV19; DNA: TGTGCCAGTAGTATTGTCGTAGCGGGAGGCTACGAGCAGTACTTC; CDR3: CASSIVVAGGYEQYF
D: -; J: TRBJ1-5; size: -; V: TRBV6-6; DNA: TGTGCCAGCAGTTACCGACAAAGCAATCAGCCCCAGCATTTT; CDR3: CASSYRQSNQPQHF
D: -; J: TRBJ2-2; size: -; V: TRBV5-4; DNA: TGTGCCAGCAGCTTGGAACTCTACGGGGAGCTGTTTTTT; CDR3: CASSLELYGELFF
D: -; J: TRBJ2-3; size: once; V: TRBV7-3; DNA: TGTGCCAGCAGCCCGACCTCCGGGGCAGATACGCAGTATTTT; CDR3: CASSPTSGADTQYF
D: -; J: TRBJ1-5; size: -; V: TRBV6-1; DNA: TGTGCCAGCAGGGGGTCGGGGTACAATCAGCCCCAGCATTTT; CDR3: CASRGSGYNQPQHF
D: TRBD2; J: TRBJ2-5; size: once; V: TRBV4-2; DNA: TGTGCCAGCAGCCAAGCTGGGGCTAGCGGGCAAGAGACCCAGTACTTC; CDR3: CASSQAGASGQETQYF
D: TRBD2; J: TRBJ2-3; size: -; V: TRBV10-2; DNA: TGCGCCAGCGCGGGGGTTGCGCCCACAGATACGCAGTATTTT; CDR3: CASAGVAPTDTQYF
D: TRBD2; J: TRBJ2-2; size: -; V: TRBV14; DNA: TGTGCCAGCAGCCAAGCTGGGACTAGCCGAAACACCGGGGAGCTGTTTTTT; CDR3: CASSQAGTSRNTGELFF
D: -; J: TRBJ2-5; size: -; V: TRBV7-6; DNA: TGTGCCAGCAGCTGGAGGGGACAAGAGACCCAGTACTTC; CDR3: CASSWRGQETQYF
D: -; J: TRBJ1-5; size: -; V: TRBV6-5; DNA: TGTGCCAGCAGTTACTCGGAGGGTCTGCAGCCCCAGCATTTT; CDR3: CASSYSEGLQPQHF
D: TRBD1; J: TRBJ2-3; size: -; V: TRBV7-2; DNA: TGTGCCAGCAGCATACAGGGGAACACAGATACGCAGTATTTT; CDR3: CASSIQGNTDTQYF
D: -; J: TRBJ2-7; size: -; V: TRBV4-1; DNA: TGCGCCAGCAGCCAAATGACAGACTCCTACGAGCAGTACTTC; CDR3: CASSQMTDSYEQYF
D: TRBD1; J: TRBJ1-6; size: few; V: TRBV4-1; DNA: TGCGCCAGCAGTGGTCAGGGGGCGAGTAATTCACCCCTCCACTTT; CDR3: CASSGQGASNSPLHF